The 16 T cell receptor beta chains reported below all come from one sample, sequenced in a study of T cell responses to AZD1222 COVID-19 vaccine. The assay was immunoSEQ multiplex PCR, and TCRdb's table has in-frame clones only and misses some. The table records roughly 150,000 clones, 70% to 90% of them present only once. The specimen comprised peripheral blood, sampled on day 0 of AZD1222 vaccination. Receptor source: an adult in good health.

CDR3 bases: TGTGCCAGCAACTGGCCTGGGAGATCAGGGGCAGATACGCAGTATTTT. Its protein is CASNWPGRSGADTQYF. The chain is built from TRBV6-6 and TRBJ2-3; D may be TRBD1 (6 bases). This CDR3 has 16 residues. The V and J ends lost 7 bases and 4 bases respectively, with 21 bases between them. Germline V gene data show CDR1 as MNHNY and CDR2 as SVGAGI (reference sequence).

The CDR3 region has the DNA TGTGCCAGCAGGGAGGTGGGAAATCAGCCCCAGCATTTT. Translation: CASREVGNQPQHF. The gene calls are TRBV6-5 and TRBJ1-5; D ambiguous. V was trimmed by 6 bases and J by 4 bases, leaving 10 bases between them. The CDR3 has 13 residues. Germline CDR1 MNHEY, CDR2 SVGAGI.

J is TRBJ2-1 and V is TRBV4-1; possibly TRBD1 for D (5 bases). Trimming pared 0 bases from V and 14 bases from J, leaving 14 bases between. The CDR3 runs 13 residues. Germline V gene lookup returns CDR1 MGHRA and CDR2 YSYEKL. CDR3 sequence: CASSQDLRSREFF. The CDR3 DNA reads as TGCGCCAGCAGCCAAGATTTGCGGAGCAGGGAGTTCTTC.

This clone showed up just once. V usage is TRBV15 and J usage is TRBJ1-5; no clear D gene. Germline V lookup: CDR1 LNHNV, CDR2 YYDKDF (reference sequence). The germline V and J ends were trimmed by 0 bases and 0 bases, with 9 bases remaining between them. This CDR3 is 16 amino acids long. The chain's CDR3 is CATSRDLKHSNQPQHF. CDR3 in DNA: TGTGCCACCAGCAGAGATCTAAAGCATAGCAATCAGCCCCAGCATTTT. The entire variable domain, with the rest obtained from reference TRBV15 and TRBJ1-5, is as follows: DAMVIQNPRYQVTQFGKPVTLSCSQTLNHNVMYWYQQKSSQAPKLLFHYYDKDFNNEADTPDNFQSRRPNTSFCFLDIRSPGLGDTAMYLCATSRDLKHSNQPQHFGDGTRLSIL.

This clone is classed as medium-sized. CDR3 loop: CASSLSYTGELFF. The CDR3 bases are TGTGCCAGCAGCTTATCCTACACCGGGGAGCTGTTTTTT. The J gene is TRBJ2-2, the V gene TRBV6-5; D gene uncertain. This CDR3 has 13 residues. Germline-derived CDR1 and CDR2 are MNHEY and SVGAGI. The V end lost 6 bases, the J end lost 3 bases, and 8 bases lay between the germline ends.

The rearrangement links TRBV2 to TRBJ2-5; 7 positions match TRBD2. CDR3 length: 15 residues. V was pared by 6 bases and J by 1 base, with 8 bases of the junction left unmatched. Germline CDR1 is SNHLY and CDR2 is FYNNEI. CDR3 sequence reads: CASRRAGVGQETQYF. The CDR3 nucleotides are TGTGCCAGCAGGCGGGCGGGAGTAGGCCAAGAGACCCAGTACTTC.

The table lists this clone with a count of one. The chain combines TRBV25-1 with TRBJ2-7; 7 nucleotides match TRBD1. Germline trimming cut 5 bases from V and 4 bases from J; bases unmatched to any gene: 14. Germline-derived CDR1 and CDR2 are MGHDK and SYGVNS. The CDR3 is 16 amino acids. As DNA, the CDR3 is TGTGCCAGCAGTAGGGGGTCCCTCCAGGGGGTATACGAGCAGTACTTC. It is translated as CASSRGSLQGVYEQYF.

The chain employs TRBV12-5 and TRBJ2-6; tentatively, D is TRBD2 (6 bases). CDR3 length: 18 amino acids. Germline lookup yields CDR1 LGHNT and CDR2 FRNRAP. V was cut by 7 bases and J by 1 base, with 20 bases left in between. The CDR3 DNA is TGTGCTAGTGCCCAGCCGGGGGTTAGGGGTTCTGGGGCCAACGTCCTGACTTTC. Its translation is CASAQPGVRGSGANVLTF. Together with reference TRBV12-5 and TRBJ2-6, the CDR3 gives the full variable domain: DARVTQTPRHKVTEMGQEVTMRCQPILGHNTVFWYRQTMMQGLELLAYFRNRAPLDDSGMPKDRFSAEMPDATLATLKIQPSEPRDSAVYFCASAQPGVRGSGANVLTFGAGSRLTVL.

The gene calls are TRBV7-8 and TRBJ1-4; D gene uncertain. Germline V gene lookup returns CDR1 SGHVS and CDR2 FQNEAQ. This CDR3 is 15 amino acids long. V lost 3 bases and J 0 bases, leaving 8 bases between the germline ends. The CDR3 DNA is TGTGCCAGCAGCTTTATAGTTGCAACTAATGAAAAACTGTTTTTT. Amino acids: CASSFIVATNEKLFF.

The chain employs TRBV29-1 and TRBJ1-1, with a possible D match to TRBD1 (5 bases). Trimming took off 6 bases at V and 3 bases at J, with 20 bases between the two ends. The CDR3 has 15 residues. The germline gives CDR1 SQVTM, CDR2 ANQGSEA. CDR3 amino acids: CSVPRSSVGDTEAFF. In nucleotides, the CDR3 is TGCAGCGTCCCGAGATCTTCAGTGGGGGACACTGAAGCTTTCTTT.

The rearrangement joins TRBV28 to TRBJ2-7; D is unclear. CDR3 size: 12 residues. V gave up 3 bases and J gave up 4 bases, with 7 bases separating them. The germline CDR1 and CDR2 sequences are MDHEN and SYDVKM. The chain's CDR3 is CASSFPLYEQYF. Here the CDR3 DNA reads TGTGCCAGCAGTTTCCCTCTTTACGAGCAGTACTTC.

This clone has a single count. The CDR3: CAWAGTGNSPLHF. For the CDR3, the DNA is TGTGCCTGGGCCGGGACAGGGAATTCACCCCTCCACTTT. The chain links TRBV30 to TRBJ1-6; 9 nucleotides agree with TRBD1. The CDR3 covers 13 residues. Per the germline V gene, CDR1 is GTSNPN and CDR2 is SVGIG (reference sequence). The J segment lost 7 bases and the V segment lost 5 bases, leaving 3 bases of the junction unmatched.

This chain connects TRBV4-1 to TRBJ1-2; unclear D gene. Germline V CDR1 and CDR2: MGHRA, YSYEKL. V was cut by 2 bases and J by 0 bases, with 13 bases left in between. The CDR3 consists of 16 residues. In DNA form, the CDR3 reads TGCGCCAGCAGCCAATCGGTCACATCTTCTAACTATGGCTACACCTTC. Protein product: CASSQSVTSSNYGYTF.

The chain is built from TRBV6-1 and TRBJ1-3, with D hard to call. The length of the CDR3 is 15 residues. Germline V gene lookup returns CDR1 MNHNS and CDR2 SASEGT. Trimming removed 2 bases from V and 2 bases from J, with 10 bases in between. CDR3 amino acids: CASSEWGMAGNTIYF. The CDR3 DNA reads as TGTGCCAGCAGTGAATGGGGTATGGCTGGAAACACCATATATTTT.

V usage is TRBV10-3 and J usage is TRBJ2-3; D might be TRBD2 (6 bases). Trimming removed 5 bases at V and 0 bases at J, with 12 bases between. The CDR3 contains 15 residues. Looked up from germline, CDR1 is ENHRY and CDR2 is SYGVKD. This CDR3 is CAISISGLSTDTQYF. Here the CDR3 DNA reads TGTGCCATCAGTATTAGCGGTCTTAGCACAGATACGCAGTATTTT.

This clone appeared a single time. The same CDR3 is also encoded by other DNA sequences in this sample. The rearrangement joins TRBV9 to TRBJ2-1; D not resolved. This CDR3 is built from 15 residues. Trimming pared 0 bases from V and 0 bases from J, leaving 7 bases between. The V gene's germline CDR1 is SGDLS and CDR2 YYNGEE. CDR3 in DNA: TGTGCCAGCAGCGTAGAACCGAGCTCCTACAATGAGCAGTTCTTC. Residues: CASSVEPSSYNEQFF.